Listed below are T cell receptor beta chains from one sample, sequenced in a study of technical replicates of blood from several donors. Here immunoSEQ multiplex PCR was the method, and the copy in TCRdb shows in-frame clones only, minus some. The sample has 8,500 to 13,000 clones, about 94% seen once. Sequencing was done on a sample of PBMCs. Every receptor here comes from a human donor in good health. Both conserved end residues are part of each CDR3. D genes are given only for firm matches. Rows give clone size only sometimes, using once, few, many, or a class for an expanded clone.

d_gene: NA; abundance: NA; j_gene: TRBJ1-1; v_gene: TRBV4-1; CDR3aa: CASSQDRRGEAFF; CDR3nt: TGCGCCAGCAGCCAAGATCGGCGGGGTGAAGCTTTCTTT
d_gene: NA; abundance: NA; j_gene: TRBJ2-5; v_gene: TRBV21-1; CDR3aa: CASSAKQGYCVLAGETQYF; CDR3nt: TGTGCCAGCAGCGCCAAACAGGGGTATTGTGTACTAGCGGGTGAGACCCAGTACTTC
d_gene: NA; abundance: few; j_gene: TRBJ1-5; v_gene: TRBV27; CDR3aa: CASSLARHSNQPQHF; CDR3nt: TGTGCCAGCAGTTTAGCAAGACATAGCAATCAGCCCCAGCATTTT
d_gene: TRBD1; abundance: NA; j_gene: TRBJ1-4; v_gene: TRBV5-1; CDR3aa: CASSWRGQDEKLFF; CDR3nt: TGCGCCAGCAGCTGGAGGGGACAGGATGAAAAACTGTTTTTT
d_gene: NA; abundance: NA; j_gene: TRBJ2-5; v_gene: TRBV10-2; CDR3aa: CASSESSRAETQYF; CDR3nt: TGCGCCAGCAGTGAGTCGTCCCGAGCAGAGACCCAGTACTTC
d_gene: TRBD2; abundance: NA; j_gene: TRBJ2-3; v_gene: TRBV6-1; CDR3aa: CASSGLAGGPDTQYF; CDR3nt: TGTGCCAGCAGTGGACTAGCGGGAGGGCCAGATACGCAGTATTTT
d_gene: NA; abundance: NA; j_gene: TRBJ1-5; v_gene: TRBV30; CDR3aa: CAWSVRGNQPQHF; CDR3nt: TGTGCCTGGAGTGTCAGGGGCAATCAGCCCCAGCATTTT
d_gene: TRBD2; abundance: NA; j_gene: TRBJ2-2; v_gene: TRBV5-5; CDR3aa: CASSLAGGRAGGELFF; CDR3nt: TGTGCCAGCAGCTTGGCTGGCGGGAGGGCCGGCGGGGAGCTGTTTTTT
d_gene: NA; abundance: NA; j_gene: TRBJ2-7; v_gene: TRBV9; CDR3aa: CASSVGGGTYEQYF; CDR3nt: TGTGCCAGCAGCGTAGGGGGAGGAACCTACGAGCAGTACTTC
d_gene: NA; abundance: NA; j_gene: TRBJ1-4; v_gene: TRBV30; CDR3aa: CAWSPSSANEKLFF; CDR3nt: TGTGCCTGGAGCCCCTCCTCGGCTAATGAAAAACTGTTTTTT
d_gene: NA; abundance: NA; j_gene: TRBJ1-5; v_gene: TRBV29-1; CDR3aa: CSAKKADQPQHF; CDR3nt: TGCAGCGCCAAAAAGGCGGATCAGCCCCAGCATTTT
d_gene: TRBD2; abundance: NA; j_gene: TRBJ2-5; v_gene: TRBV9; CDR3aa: CASSSSAGGRETQYF; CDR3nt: TGTGCCAGCAGCTCATCAGCGGGAGGCAGGGAGACCCAGTACTTC
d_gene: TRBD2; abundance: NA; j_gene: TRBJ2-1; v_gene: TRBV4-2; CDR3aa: CASSHVLAGGANEQFF; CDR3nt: TGTGCCAGCAGCCATGTTTTAGCGGGAGGAGCGAATGAGCAGTTCTTC
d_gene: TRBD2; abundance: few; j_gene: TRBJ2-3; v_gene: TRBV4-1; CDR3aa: CASSHPGLAGGSEADTQYF; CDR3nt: TGCGCCAGCAGCCACCCCGGACTAGCGGGAGGGAGTGAAGCAGATACGCAGTATTTT
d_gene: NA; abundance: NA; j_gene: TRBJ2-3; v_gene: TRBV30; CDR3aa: CAWSVQLGTDTQYF; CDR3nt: TGTGCCTGGAGTGTACAATTGGGCACAGATACGCAGTATTTT
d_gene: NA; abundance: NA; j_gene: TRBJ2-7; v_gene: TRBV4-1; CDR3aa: CASSQDEGVGSYEQYF; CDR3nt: TGCGCCAGCAGCCAAGATGAGGGGGTTGGATCCTACGAGCAGTACTTC
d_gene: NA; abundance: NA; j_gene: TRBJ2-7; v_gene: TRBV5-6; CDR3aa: CASSLVGANYEQYF; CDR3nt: TGTGCCAGCAGCTTGGTTGGAGCAAACTACGAGCAGTACTTC
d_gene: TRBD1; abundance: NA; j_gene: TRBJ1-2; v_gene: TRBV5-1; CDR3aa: CASSFGQGGGYTF; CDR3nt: TGCGCCAGCAGCTTTGGACAGGGAGGTGGCTACACCTTC
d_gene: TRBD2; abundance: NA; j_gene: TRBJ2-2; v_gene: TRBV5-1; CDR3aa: CASSLRTSGSFDTGELFF; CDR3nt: TGCGCCAGCAGCCTACGGACTAGCGGGAGTTTCGACACCGGGGAGCTGTTTTTT
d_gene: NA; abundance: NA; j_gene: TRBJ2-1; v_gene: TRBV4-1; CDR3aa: CASSQGLGDKTDEQFF; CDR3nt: TGCGCCAGCAGCCAAGGGCTCGGGGACAAGACCGATGAGCAGTTCTTC
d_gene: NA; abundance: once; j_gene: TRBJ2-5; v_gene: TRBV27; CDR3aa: CASSPRGKETQYF; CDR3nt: TGTGCCAGCAGTCCCCGCGGGAAGGAGACCCAGTACTTC
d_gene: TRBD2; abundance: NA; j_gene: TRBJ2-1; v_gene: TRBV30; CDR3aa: CAWSVRGTGITRSSGGGSYNEQFF; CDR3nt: TGTGCCTGGAGTGTACGGGGGACTGGTATTACGAGAAGTAGCGGGGGGGGCTCCTACAATGAGCAGTTCTTC
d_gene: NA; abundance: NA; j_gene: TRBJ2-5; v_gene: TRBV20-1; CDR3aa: CSAKRGETQYF; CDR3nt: TGCAGTGCAAAGCGAGGAGAGACCCAGTACTTC
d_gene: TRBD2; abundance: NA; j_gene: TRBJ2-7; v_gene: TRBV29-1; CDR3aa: CSVPRAGGPHTAATWEQYF; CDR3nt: TGCAGCGTCCCTCGGGCGGGAGGGCCGCATACCGCCGCTACTTGGGAGCAGTACTTC
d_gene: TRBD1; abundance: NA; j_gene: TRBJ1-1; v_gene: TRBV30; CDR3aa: CAWSDGAGGNTEAFF; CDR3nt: TGTGCCTGGAGTGATGGGGCAGGGGGGAACACTGAAGCTTTCTTT
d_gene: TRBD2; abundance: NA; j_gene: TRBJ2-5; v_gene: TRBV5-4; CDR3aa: CASSLGLAGETQYF; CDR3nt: TGTGCCAGCAGCTTGGGACTAGCGGGAGAGACCCAGTACTTC
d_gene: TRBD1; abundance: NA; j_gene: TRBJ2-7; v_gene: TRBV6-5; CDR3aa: CASSYSTGTGTDEQYF; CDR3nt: TGTGCCAGCAGTTACTCGACCGGGACAGGGACTGACGAGCAGTACTTC
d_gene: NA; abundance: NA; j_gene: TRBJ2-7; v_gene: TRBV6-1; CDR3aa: CASSVQGYHEQYF; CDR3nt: TGTGCCAGCAGTGTTCAGGGGTACCACGAGCAGTACTTC
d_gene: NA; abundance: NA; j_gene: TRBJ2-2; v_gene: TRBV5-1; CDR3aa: CASSFSSTGLNTGELFF; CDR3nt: TGCGCCAGCAGCTTCTCGAGTACAGGCCTAAACACCGGGGAGCTGTTTTTT
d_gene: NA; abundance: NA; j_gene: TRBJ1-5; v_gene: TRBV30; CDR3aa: CAWSTAGGNQPQHF; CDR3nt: TGTGCCTGGAGTACGGCAGGGGGCAATCAGCCCCAGCATTTT
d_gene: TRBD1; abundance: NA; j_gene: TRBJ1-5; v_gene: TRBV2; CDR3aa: CASNEGADQPQHF; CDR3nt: TGTGCCAGCAACGAGGGGGCTGATCAGCCCCAGCATTTT
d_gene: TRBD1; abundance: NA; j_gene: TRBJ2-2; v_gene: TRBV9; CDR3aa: CASSRDRIGTGELFF; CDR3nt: TGTGCCAGCAGCCGGGACAGAATTGGCACCGGGGAGCTGTTTTTT
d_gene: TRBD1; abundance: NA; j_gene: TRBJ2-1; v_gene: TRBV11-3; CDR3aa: CASSLGGTGNEQFF; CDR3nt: TGTGCCAGCAGCTTAGGCGGGACAGGGAATGAGCAGTTCTTC
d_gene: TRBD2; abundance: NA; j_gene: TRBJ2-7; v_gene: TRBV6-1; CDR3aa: CASRPTSGSIHEQYF; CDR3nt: TGTGCCAGCAGACCCACTAGCGGGAGTATCCACGAGCAGTACTTC
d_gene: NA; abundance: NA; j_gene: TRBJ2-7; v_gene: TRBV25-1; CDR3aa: CASSNPGSVYEQYF; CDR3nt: TGTGCCAGCAGTAATCCCGGGAGTGTCTACGAGCAGTACTTC